Below, one T cell receptor beta chain is given with its context. No antigen is known for it. Measured with immunoSEQ multiplex PCR; TCRdb has only the in-frame clones, and not every one. This sample has about 130,000 clones; over 90% occur once, and the top ten carry about 0.18%. The sample belongs to a study of graft-versus-host responses after intestinal transplantation. Background on the study: Induction using anti-thymocyte globulin, followed by tacrolimus and steroids for approximately 3 years, was given to all recipients.

Whole-study findings and limits: Marrow from the recipient contained GvH clones, some of which had appeared first in ileum or blood. High graft-versus-host to host-versus-graft clonal ratios were found in allografts of patients who had graft-donor T cell macrochimerism.

The germline gives CDR1 MNHNS, CDR2 SASEGT. The V end was cut by 4 bases, the J end by 6 bases, with 19 bases between. The CDR3 length is 15 residues. The chain recombines TRBV6-1 with TRBJ2-7; TRBD1 is a possible D gene (5 bases). The receptor was isolated from a human donor who received an intestinal transplant. The source material was unstimulated CD4+ T cells sorted from spleen or lymph node cells, sampled before intestinal transplant. The DNA for the CDR3 is TGTGCCAGCAGTGCCCCGTGGGGTGTGGGGCTCGAGCAGTACTTC. Translation: CASSAPWGVGLEQYF.